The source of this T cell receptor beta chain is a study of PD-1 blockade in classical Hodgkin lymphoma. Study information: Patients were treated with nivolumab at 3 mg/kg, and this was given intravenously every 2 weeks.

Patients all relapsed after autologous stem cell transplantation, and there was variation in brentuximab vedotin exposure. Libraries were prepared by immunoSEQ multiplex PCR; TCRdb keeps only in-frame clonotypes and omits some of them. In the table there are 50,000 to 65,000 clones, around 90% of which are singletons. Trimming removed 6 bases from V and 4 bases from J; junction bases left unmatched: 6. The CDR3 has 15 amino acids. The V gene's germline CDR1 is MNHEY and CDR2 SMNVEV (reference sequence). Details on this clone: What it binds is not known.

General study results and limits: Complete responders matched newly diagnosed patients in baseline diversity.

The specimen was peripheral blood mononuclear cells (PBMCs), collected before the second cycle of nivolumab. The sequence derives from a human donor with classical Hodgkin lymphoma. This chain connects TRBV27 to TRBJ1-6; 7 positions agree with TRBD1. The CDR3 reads CASSPGQPYNSPLHF. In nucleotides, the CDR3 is TGTGCCAGCAGCCCGGGACAGCCTTATAATTCACCCCTCCACTTT.